The rows below give T cell receptor beta chains drawn from one sample of a study of cytomegalovirus exposure and HLA in healthy donors. Data came from immunoSEQ multiplex PCR; TCRdb stores just in-frame clones and leaves some out. The data hold some 150,000 clones, with 82% observed a single time. Sequencing input: PBMCs. The receptors originated from a man younger than 35 in good health and CMV-seropositive. CDR3s include the opening cysteine and the closing phenylalanine or tryptophan. D genes are given only for firm matches. Clone size is not always given. Where it is, it says once, few, many or a class for expanded clones.

D: TRBD2; J: TRBJ2-7; V: TRBV9; size: -; DNA: TGTGCCAGCAGCATAGCGGGAGGGAGAAAGAAGTACTTC; CDR3: CASSIAGGRKKYF
D: TRBD1; J: TRBJ2-7; V: TRBV28; size: -; DNA: TGTGCCAGCAGGGGGGGACAGGGGGCCTACGAGCAGTACTTC; CDR3: CASRGGQGAYEQYF
D: -; J: TRBJ2-5; V: TRBV11-2; size: -; DNA: TGTGCCAGCAGCTTAAAGCGGTTCCAAGAGACCCAGTACTTC; CDR3: CASSLKRFQETQYF
D: -; J: TRBJ1-2; V: TRBV28; size: -; DNA: TGTGCCAGCAGTCCCCAGGCGGGGGTGAACTATGGCTACACCTTC; CDR3: CASSPQAGVNYGYTF
D: -; J: TRBJ2-3; V: TRBV5-1; size: -; DNA: TGCGCCAGCAGCTGGACAGAGACTACAGATACGCAGTATTTT; CDR3: CASSWTETTDTQYF
D: TRBD1; J: TRBJ2-1; V: TRBV5-8; size: -; DNA: TGTGCCAGCAACAACAGGGGGCCCTACAATGAGCAGTTCTTC; CDR3: CASNNRGPYNEQFF
D: TRBD1; J: TRBJ1-3; V: TRBV4-1; size: -; DNA: TGCGCCAGCAGCCCAACCGGGACAGGGAGCTCTGGAAACACCATATACTTT; CDR3: CASSPTGTGSSGNTIYF
D: TRBD1; J: TRBJ2-7; V: TRBV4-1; size: -; DNA: TGCGCCAGCAGCTCGCAGGGGGCCACCTACGAGCAGTACTTC; CDR3: CASSSQGATYEQYF
D: TRBD2; J: TRBJ2-1; V: TRBV28; size: -; DNA: TGTGCCAGCAGTTCGAGCGGGATTTCCTACAATGAGCAGTTCTTC; CDR3: CASSSSGISYNEQFF
D: -; J: TRBJ2-2; V: TRBV7-2; size: -; DNA: TGTGCCACCTCCCCCACAGGGTTTGATTACACCGGGGAGCTGTTTTTT; CDR3: CATSPTGFDYTGELFF
D: -; J: TRBJ2-4; V: TRBV4-2; size: once; DNA: TGTGCCAGCAGCCAAGTGGGGGCGAGTCGGGCCAAAAACATTCAGTACTTC; CDR3: CASSQVGASRAKNIQYF
D: TRBD2; J: TRBJ2-7; V: TRBV4-1; size: -; DNA: TGCGCCAGCAGCCTACAGGTACAACTTACCGGGAGGGCTCGGGAGCAGTACTTC; CDR3: CASSLQVQLTGRAREQYF
D: -; J: TRBJ1-1; V: TRBV7-9; size: -; DNA: TGTGCCAGCAGCTTAGCAGGGGGGGAGGACACTGAAGCTTTCTTT; CDR3: CASSLAGGEDTEAFF
D: -; J: TRBJ1-5; V: TRBV19; size: few; DNA: TGTGCCAGTAGTATAGATGAGGGCGGTGGCAATCAGCCCCAGCATTTT; CDR3: CASSIDEGGGNQPQHF
D: TRBD2; J: TRBJ2-3; V: TRBV28; size: -; DNA: TGTGCCAGCAGTGCCCGACTAGCGGGAAGCACAGATACGCAGTATTTT; CDR3: CASSARLAGSTDTQYF
D: TRBD1; J: TRBJ1-5; V: TRBV2; size: -; DNA: TGTGCCACAGGGGGCCCTAATCAGCCCCAGCATTTT; CDR3: CATGGPNQPQHF
D: -; J: TRBJ2-3; V: TRBV10-3; size: -; DNA: TGTGCCATCAGTGAAGAGAGCACAGATACGCAGTATTTT; CDR3: CAISEESTDTQYF
D: TRBD1; J: TRBJ1-4; V: TRBV2; size: -; DNA: TGTGCCAGCAGTACGACAGGGTCAACTAATGAAAAACTGTTTTTT; CDR3: CASSTTGSTNEKLFF
D: -; J: TRBJ1-4; V: TRBV5-1; size: -; DNA: TGCGCCAGCAGTGGCACAGGATCGGTTGATGAAAAACTGTTTTTT; CDR3: CASSGTGSVDEKLFF
D: TRBD1; J: TRBJ2-7; V: TRBV7-6; size: -; DNA: TGTGCCAGCAGCTCGCGACAGGGGAGGTACGAGCAGTACTTC; CDR3: CASSSRQGRYEQYF
D: TRBD1; J: TRBJ1-3; V: TRBV28; size: -; DNA: TGTGCCAGCAGCCTCGGGACAGGGACACTTGGAAACACCATATATTTT; CDR3: CASSLGTGTLGNTIYF
D: TRBD1; J: TRBJ1-1; V: TRBV28; size: -; DNA: TGTGCCAGCAGCCCCAGGGGGAGAAACACTGAAGCTTTCTTT; CDR3: CASSPRGRNTEAFF
D: TRBD1; J: TRBJ2-7; V: TRBV28; size: -; DNA: TGTGCCAGCAGTCCCATGGGACAGCCTGTAGAGCAGTACTTC; CDR3: CASSPMGQPVEQYF
D: TRBD1; J: TRBJ1-1; V: TRBV28; size: -; DNA: TGTGCCAGCAGTGCAGACAGGGGGCTGAACACTGAAGCTTTCTTT; CDR3: CASSADRGLNTEAFF
D: TRBD2; J: TRBJ2-5; V: TRBV10-3; size: -; DNA: TGTGCCATCAGCGAGTCGGTTCTACGGAGGACTAGTAGGGGAGAGACCCAGTACTTC; CDR3: CAISESVLRRTSRGETQYF
D: TRBD2; J: TRBJ2-7; V: TRBV29-1; size: -; DNA: TGCAGCGTCCCAAGCGGGAGTGGGTACGAGCAGTACTTC; CDR3: CSVPSGSGYEQYF
D: -; J: TRBJ1-1; V: TRBV27; size: -; DNA: TGTGCCAGCAGTCTTACGGGGGGGCGGCGGGACACTGAAGCTTTCTTT; CDR3: CASSLTGGRRDTEAFF
D: TRBD1; J: TRBJ2-5; V: TRBV6-1; size: -; DNA: TGTGCCAGCAGTGAAGGGACAGGGGAACAAGAGACCCAGTACTTC; CDR3: CASSEGTGEQETQYF